Listed here are 2 T cell receptor beta chains from one sample, sequenced in a study of blood T cell repertoires in COVID-19. Using immunoSEQ multiplex PCR, the repertoire was profiled, and TCRdb retains in-frame clones only, with some absent. The sample has fewer than 200,000 clones, roughly four fifths seen once. The specimen was peripheral blood. These receptors all stem from an older woman with COVID-19, enrolled during active disease.

The chain couples TRBV27 to TRBJ2-1; 9 bases map to TRBD2. The CDR3 consists of 15 residues. The V and J ends lost 6 bases and 3 bases, in that order; junction bases with no gene match: 6. Germline lookup yields CDR1 MNHEY and CDR2 SMNVEV (reference sequence). CDR3 in DNA: TGTGCCAGCAGCACCCGACTAGCGGACTACAATGAGCAGTTCTTC. This encodes CASSTRLADYNEQFF.

The chain carries TRBV15 and TRBJ1-3; possibly TRBD1 for D (6 bases). The CDR3 loop spans 15 amino acids. The V gene lost 0 bases and the J gene lost 2 bases, with 8 bases spanning the gap. Germline CDR1 and CDR2: LNHNV and YYDKDF (reference sequence). In DNA, the CDR3 is TGTGCCACCAGCAGAGAGGGGGCGGCTGGAAACACCATATATTTT. Translation gives CATSREGAAGNTIYF.